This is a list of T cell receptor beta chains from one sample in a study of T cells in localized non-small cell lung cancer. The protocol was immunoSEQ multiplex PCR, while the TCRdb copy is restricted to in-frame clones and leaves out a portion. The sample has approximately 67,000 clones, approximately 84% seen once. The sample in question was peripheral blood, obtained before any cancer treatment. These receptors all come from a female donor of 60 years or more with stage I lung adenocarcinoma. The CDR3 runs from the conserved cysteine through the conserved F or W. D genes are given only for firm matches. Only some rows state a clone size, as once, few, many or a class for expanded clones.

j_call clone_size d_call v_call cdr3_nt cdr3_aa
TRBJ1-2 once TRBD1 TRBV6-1 TGTGCCAGCAGTCCATTACAGGGGACGAATGGCTACACCTTC CASSPLQGTNGYTF
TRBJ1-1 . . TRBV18 TGTGCCAGCTCCGAAACCCAGGGAAGCGGCACTGAAGCTTTCTTT CASSETQGSGTEAFF
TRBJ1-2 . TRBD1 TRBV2 TGTGCCAACTTCCCCCCGGCGGGACAGGGGATGGATGGCTACACCTTC CANFPPAGQGMDGYTF
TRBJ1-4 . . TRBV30 TGTGCCTGGAGTGTACGGGTGAACGAAAAACTGTTTTTT CAWSVRVNEKLFF
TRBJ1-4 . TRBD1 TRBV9 TGTGCCAGCAGCGTAGAGGACAGGGGGCATGAAAAACTGTTTTTT CASSVEDRGHEKLFF
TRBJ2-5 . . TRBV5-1 TGCGCCAGCAGCTTGGTATCGTCAATGGAGACCCAGTACTTC CASSLVSSMETQYF
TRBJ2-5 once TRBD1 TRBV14 TGTGCCAGCAGCCCCGGCGGACAGGGAGGTCTAGAGACCCAGTACTTC CASSPGGQGGLETQYF
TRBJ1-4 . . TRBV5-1 TGCGCCAGCAGCTTGGAAGCGGGTAGGGGAGATGAAAAACTGTTTTTT CASSLEAGRGDEKLFF
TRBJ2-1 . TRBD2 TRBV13 TGTGCCAGCAGCCGCCTTGAAGGGACTAGCGCCGTGGGTGAGCAGTTCTTC CASSRLEGTSAVGEQFF
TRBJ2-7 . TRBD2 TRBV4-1 TGCGCCAGCAGCCATGTAGCGGGAGAGCGGTACGAGCAGTACTTC CASSHVAGERYEQYF
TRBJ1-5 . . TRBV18 TGTGCCAGCTCACCACAGGGGGGAGTGAGCAATCAGCCCCAGCATTTT CASSPQGGVSNQPQHF
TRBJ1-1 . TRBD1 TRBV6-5 TGTGCCAGCAGTTATCTCGGGACAGTGAACACTGAAGCTTTCTTT CASSYLGTVNTEAFF
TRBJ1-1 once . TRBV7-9 TGTGCCAGCAGCAGCCGGGCCGGGGGCACTGAAGCTTTCTTT CASSSRAGGTEAFF
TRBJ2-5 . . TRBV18 TGTGCCAGCTCACCACGGGCGAGGGAGACCCAGTACTTC CASSPRARETQYF
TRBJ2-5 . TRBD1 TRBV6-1 TGTGCCAGTCGAACAGGGGGCGTAGAGACCCAGTACTTC CASRTGGVETQYF
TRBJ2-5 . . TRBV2 TGTGCCAGCACCACCCGGGGGGCTGGGGAGACCCAGTACTTC CASTTRGAGETQYF
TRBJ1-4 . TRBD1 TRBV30 TGTGCCTGGGCCACCGGGACAGGGGGCTGGACAACTAATGAAAAACTGTTTTTT CAWATGTGGWTTNEKLFF
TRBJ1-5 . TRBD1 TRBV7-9 TGTGCCAGCAGCTTAGCGGCAGGGGGACAGCCCCAGCATTTT CASSLAAGGQPQHF
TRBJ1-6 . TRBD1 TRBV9 TGTGCCAGCAGCACCGAGGACAGGCCCTCACCCCTCCACTTT CASSTEDRPSPLHF
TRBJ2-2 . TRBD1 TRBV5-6 TGTGCCAGCAGACCTTGGGGGACAGGGACCGGGGAGCTGTTTTTT CASRPWGTGTGELFF
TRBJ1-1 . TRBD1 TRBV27 TGTGCCAGCAGTTTACGGGGCAGGGGGCGTACAGCTTTCTTT CASSLRGRGRTAFF
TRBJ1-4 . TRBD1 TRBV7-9 TGTGCCAGCAGAAGGACAGGGGAAAGGGAAAAACTGTTTTTT CASRRTGEREKLFF
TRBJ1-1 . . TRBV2 TGTGCCAGCAGCTCTTCAGGGACTGAAGCTTTCTTT CASSSSGTEAFF
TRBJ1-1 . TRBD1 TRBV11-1 TGTGCCAGCAGCCCGTGGACAGGGGGGACTGAAGCTTTCTTT CASSPWTGGTEAFF
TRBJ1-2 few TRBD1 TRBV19 TGTGCCAGTAGTTTGGGACAGGGGATAGATGGCTACACCTTC CASSLGQGIDGYTF
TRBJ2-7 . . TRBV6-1 TGTGCCAGCAGTGAACGTGCGAGGGCTTCCTACGAGCAGTACTTC CASSERARASYEQYF